This TCR beta chain emerged from a study of PD-L1 blockade in urothelial cancer. Study information: Blood samples contained a median about 150,000 T cells.

CDR3 length: 15 amino acids. CDR1 and CDR2 (germline): SGHRS, YFSETQ. V trimming: 7 bases; J trimming: 3 bases; junction bases outside the gene matches: 9. The assay was immunoSEQ multiplex PCR, and TCRdb's table has in-frame clones only and misses some. The table lists fewer than 95,000 clones, 84% of them singletons. Study findings and constraints: Clones that were tumor-associated expanded more in the blood of durable-benefit patients at 3 weeks.

Time point indicated: pretreatment peripheral blood. Regarding this clone: Its antigen remains unidentified.

J is TRBJ2-1 and V is TRBV5-1; 8 bases are a match to TRBD1. The source is a man in his sixties with urothelial cancer. The specimen was PBMCs, collected around atezolizumab (anti-PD-L1) treatment. The CDR3 nucleotides read TGCGCCAGCCGTCTTGGGACAGGCCACTACAATGAGCAGTTCTTC. The encoded protein is CASRLGTGHYNEQFF.